This passage covers 25 T cell receptor beta chains from one sample sequenced in a study of T cells in Graves' hyperthyroidism and ophthalmopathy. Amplification of TCR beta CDR3 regions was performed using RNA transcripts as template. TCR CDR3 regions were first amplified by RT-PCR with HTBI primers. TCRdb called the multiplex PCR reads again in MiXCR, with one record for every CDR3 protein. The sample shows around 530,000 distinct CDR3 sequences, about 15% of them seen only once. The sequenced sample consisted of blood. These receptors originate from a woman aged 18-30 years with Graves' ophthalmopathy.

This clonotype has a handful of counts. The chain is built from TRBV6-1 and TRBJ2-5; D unresolved. Trimming cost V 8 bases and J 0 bases, with 19 bases left between them. This CDR3 comprises 16 residues. Germline assignment: CDR1 MNHNS and CDR2 SASEGT. CDR3: CASSVGGRRYQETQYF. Written as DNA, the CDR3 is TGTGCCAGCTCAGTAGGTGGCCGACGGTACCAAGAGACCCAGTACTTC.

This clonotype was counted between two and nine times. The rearrangement uses TRBV6-5 and TRBJ1-4, with TRBD1 identical over 8 bases. The CDR3 has 15 residues. The junction had 9 bases not matched to a gene; V was cut back by 5 bases and J by 7 bases. CDR1 is MNHEY and CDR2 is SVGAGI in the germline V gene. The CDR3 DNA reads as TGTGCCAGCAGTAACACCGGGACAGGAGTTGAAAAACTGTTTTTT. It specifies CASSNTGTGVEKLFF.

V and J are TRBV29-1 and TRBJ2-1, with 10 nucleotides matching TRBD2. From germline, CDR1 is SQVTM and CDR2 ANQGSEA. The CDR3 spans 16 residues. The junction had 18 bases not matched to a gene; V was cut back by 7 bases and J by 9 bases. The DNA for the CDR3 is TGCAGCGGGGTAGGACTAGCGGAGGGGACAGTCGCTGAGCAGTTCTTC. This translates into CSGVGLAEGTVAEQFF.

Many counts were recorded for this clonotype. The chain links TRBV7-9 to TRBJ2-7, with 7 bases matching TRBD2. The CDR3 contains 13 residues. V dropped 5 bases and J dropped 3; count of bases not matched to a gene: 4. CDR1 SEHNR and CDR2 FQNEAQ come from the germline V gene (reference sequence). The chain's CDR3 is CASSKSGGYEQYF. CDR3 bases: TGTGCCAGCAGCAAATCGGGGGGCTACGAGCAGTACTTC.

The table lists this clonotype with many counts. The rearrangement joins TRBV6-1 to TRBJ2-1; D is possibly TRBD2 (5 bases). The CDR3 runs to 12 residues. The ends were cut back, 8 bases at V and 0 bases at J, with 5 bases in the middle. Per the germline V gene, CDR1 is MNHNS and CDR2 is SASEGT. The CDR3: CASGSSYNEQFF. CDR3 DNA: TGTGCCAGCGGGAGCTCCTACAATGAGCAGTTCTTC.

In this sample, this clonotype turned up many times. This rearrangement joins TRBV2 to TRBJ1-5; D gene uncertain. The CDR3 is 12 amino acids. The germline V and J ends were trimmed by 3 bases and 9 bases, with 9 bases remaining between them. Per the germline V gene, CDR1 is SNHLY and CDR2 is FYNNEI. The CDR3 DNA is TGTGCCAGCAGTGAGCCCGCACGGCCCCAGCATTTT. It codes for CASSEPARPQHF.

This clonotype was counted a few times. The chain uses TRBV30 and TRBJ2-1, with 10 bases lining up with TRBD2. This CDR3 is built from 13 residues. The germline V gene has CDR1 GTSNPN and CDR2 SVGIG (reference sequence). V lost 5 bases to trimming and J lost 12 bases; unmatched junction nucleotides: 10. The CDR3 loop is CAWELAGSSGQFF. The CDR3 DNA follows: TGTGCCTGGGAACTAGCGGGGTCCTCGGGGCAGTTCTTC.

This clonotype was detected ten times or more. The V and J genes are TRBV7-2 and TRBJ2-7; D may be TRBD1 (5 bases). Germline CDR1 and CDR2: SGHTA and FQGNSA. Between the trimmed V and J ends, which lost 4 bases and 3 bases, there was a span of 7 bases. The CDR3 consists of 12 residues. The CDR3 DNA reads TGTGCCAGCAGCTCCCAGGGCTACGAGCAGTACTTC. Translating gives CASSSQGYEQYF.

This clonotype has a count of ten or more. V usage is TRBV6-1 and J usage is TRBJ1-5, with 9 bases lining up with TRBD1. The CDR3 spans 14 residues. V gave up 6 bases and J gave up 5 bases; unmatched junction bases: 5. CDR1 and CDR2 (germline): MNHNS, SASEGT. Here the CDR3 reads CASRGTGNDQPQHF. CDR3 in DNA: TGTGCCAGCAGGGGGACAGGGAATGATCAGCCCCAGCATTTT.

Ten or more counts support this clonotype. The V gene is TRBV11-2, the J gene TRBJ2-4, with D unresolved. This CDR3 comprises 15 residues. Germline loops: CDR1 SGHAT, CDR2 FQNNGV. V gave up 1 base and J gave up 7 bases, with 14 bases separating them. Written as DNA, the CDR3 is TGTGCCAGCAGCTTAGGTACACAAGATCGGAACATTCAGTACTTC. This translates into CASSLGTQDRNIQYF.

The genes are TRBV7-9 and TRBJ1-2; D possibly corresponds to TRBD1 (5 bases). The ends were cut back, 3 bases at V and 8 bases at J, with 19 bases in the middle. The CDR3 sequence is 15 residues long. Germline CDR1 is SEHNR and CDR2 is FQNEAQ (reference sequence). CDR3 coding DNA: TGTGCCAGCAGCTTTTCCGGAGACAGAGCTGGAGGCTACACCTTC. It encodes CASSFSGDRAGGYTF.

This clonotype was picked up a small number of times. The germline gene is not matched at one end of the junction; a read error may be the cause. CDR3 sequence (DNA): TGTGCTAGCAGCGACGAGGGGCCCCTAGAGACCCAGTACTTC. Its protein is CASSDEGPLETQYF. The chain carries TRBV7-7 and TRBJ2-5, with D possibly called TRBD1 or TRBD2 (5 bases each). The CDR3 contains 14 residues. Per germline, CDR1 SSHAT and CDR2 FNYEAQ (reference sequence).

This clonotype was observed a few times. This sequence joins TRBV13 and TRBJ1-6; D may be TRBD1 (6 bases). V was cut by 5 bases and J by 8 bases, with 16 bases left in between. CDR1 is PRHDT, CDR2 FYEKMQ, per germline (reference sequence). The CDR3 length is 15 residues. CDR3 DNA: TGTGCCAGCAGCACCCTGGACTCAGGGGATTCACCCCTCCACTTT. This translates into CASSTLDSGDSPLHF.

This clonotype was recorded many times. The rearrangement joins TRBV7-8 to TRBJ2-6, with TRBD2 as a possible D gene (5 bases). The CDR3 loop spans 15 amino acids. Germline CDR1 reads SGHVS; CDR2 reads FQNEAQ. The ends were cut back, 1 base at V and 3 bases at J, with 7 bases in the middle. The CDR3 is CASSLGGNGANVLTF. CDR3 bases: TGTGCCAGCAGCTTAGGAGGGAATGGGGCCAACGTCCTGACTTTC.

V and J are TRBV4-1 and TRBJ2-5; D is perhaps TRBD1 or TRBD2 (5 bases each). Trimming took off 3 bases at V and 0 bases at J, with 17 bases between the two ends. Germline V gene sequence: CDR1 MGHRA, CDR2 YSYEKL. There are 17 residues in the CDR3. Here the CDR3 DNA reads TGCGCCAGCAGCCATGACTCGGGACGTCCGGACCAAGAGACCCAGTACTTC. Translation: CASSHDSGRPDQETQYF.

As regards this clonotype: A much bigger clone sits one base away, suggesting this may be a read error. The chain links TRBV2 to TRBJ1-2; D unclear. V was shortened by 6 bases and J by 4 bases, with 12 bases between the two germline ends. This CDR3 comprises 13 residues. The germline gives CDR1 SNHLY, CDR2 FYNNEI. CDR3 sequence reads: CASRVVGRYGYTF. The CDR3 DNA is TGTGCCAGCAGAGTAGTAGGGCGCTATGGCTACACCTTC.

Many counts were recorded for this clonotype. The chain has TRBV2 and TRBJ2-1, with 9 bases matching TRBD2. Germline values: CDR1 SNHLY, CDR2 FYNNEI. This CDR3 contains 15 residues. Losses at the gene ends were 8 bases for V and 5 bases for J; bases not matched to a gene: 10. CDR3 DNA: TGTGCCAGCCGTTTTAGGACTAGCGTTAACAATGAGCAGTTCTTC. Its translation: CASRFRTSVNNEQFF.

This clonotype was seen at least ten times. This chain connects TRBV2 to TRBJ1-5, with 7 positions matching TRBD1. After removal of 4 bases from V and 3 bases from J, the junction contained 3 bases not matched to a gene. Germline values: CDR1 SNHLY, CDR2 FYNNEI. The CDR3 runs to 14 residues. The CDR3 is CASSGGQNNQPQHF. CDR3 sequence (DNA): TGTGCCAGCAGTGGGGGACAGAACAATCAGCCCCAGCATTTT.

Only a few counts were recorded for this clonotype. The V gene is TRBV19, the J gene TRBJ2-6; D gene unclear. Per germline, CDR1 LNHDA and CDR2 SQIVND (reference sequence). CDR3 length: 18 amino acids. Between the trimmed V and J ends, which lost 3 bases and 2 bases, there was a span of 17 bases. The CDR3 DNA is TGTGCCAGTAGTATTGGTAGCATGGTTCTGGCTGGGGCCAACGTCCTGACTTTC. This codes for CASSIGSMVLAGANVLTF.

This clonotype has ten or more counts. This chain connects TRBV2 to TRBJ2-6; the D is unclear. CDR1 is SNHLY, CDR2 FYNNEI, per germline. Trimming took 6 bases from V and 0 from J, leaving 12 bases between them. The CDR3 length is 16 residues. CDR3 in DNA: TGTGCCAGCAGCCCCGATTCAGGCTCTGGGGCCAACGTCCTGACTTTC. It translates to CASSPDSGSGANVLTF.

This clonotype was found many times. The chain couples TRBV7-3 to TRBJ2-3; TRBD2 matches at 8 bases. The junction had 4 bases not matched to a gene; V was cut back by 1 base and J by 4 bases. CDR3 length: 15 amino acids. Germline lookup yields CDR1 SGHTA and CDR2 FQGTGA. The CDR3 nucleotides are TGTGCCAGCAGCTTAATTGGGACTAGTGCAGATACGCAGTATTTT. It encodes CASSLIGTSADTQYF.

This clonotype was seen many times. V is TRBV7-3 and J is TRBJ2-1; the match to TRBD1 covers 8 bases. The CDR3 spans 15 residues. V dropped 6 bases and J dropped 1; count of bases not matched to a gene: 5. Germline CDR1 is SGHTA and CDR2 is FQGTGA. The CDR3 DNA is TGTGCCAGCAGTTTCGGACAGGGATCCTACAATGAGCAGTTCTTC. Amino acids: CASSFGQGSYNEQFF.

This clonotype was picked up a small number of times. CDR3 nucleotides: TGTGCCAGCAGACTAGCGGGAGCGAACACCGGGGAGCTGTTTTTT. Its protein product is CASRLAGANTGELFF. The chain joins TRBV6-1 to TRBJ2-2, with 11 nucleotides matching TRBD2. There are 15 residues in the CDR3. J was trimmed by 0 bases and V by 6 bases; bases with no gene match: 0. CDR1 and CDR2 from the germline V gene are MNHNS and SASEGT.

The sample holds many counts of this clonotype. This sequence joins TRBV30 and TRBJ2-7; D is possibly TRBD2 (5 bases). The V end was cut by 0 bases, the J end by 6 bases, with 12 bases between. This CDR3 spans 13 amino acids. CDR1 is GTSNPN, CDR2 SVGIG, per germline (reference sequence). The CDR3 nucleotides read TGTGCCTGGAGTGTACTTACGGGGAGCGAGCAGTACTTC. Its protein is CAWSVLTGSEQYF.

This clonotype was observed at least ten times. The J gene is TRBJ2-2, the V gene TRBV3-1, with D possibly TRBD2 on 6 matching bases. This CDR3 spans 15 amino acids. V was shortened by 1 base and J by 4 bases, with 10 bases between the two germline ends. The V gene's germline CDR1 is LGHDT and CDR2 YNNKEL (reference sequence). CDR3: CASSQGREATGELFF. For the CDR3, the DNA is TGTGCCAGCAGCCAAGGGAGGGAGGCCACCGGGGAGCTGTTTTTT.